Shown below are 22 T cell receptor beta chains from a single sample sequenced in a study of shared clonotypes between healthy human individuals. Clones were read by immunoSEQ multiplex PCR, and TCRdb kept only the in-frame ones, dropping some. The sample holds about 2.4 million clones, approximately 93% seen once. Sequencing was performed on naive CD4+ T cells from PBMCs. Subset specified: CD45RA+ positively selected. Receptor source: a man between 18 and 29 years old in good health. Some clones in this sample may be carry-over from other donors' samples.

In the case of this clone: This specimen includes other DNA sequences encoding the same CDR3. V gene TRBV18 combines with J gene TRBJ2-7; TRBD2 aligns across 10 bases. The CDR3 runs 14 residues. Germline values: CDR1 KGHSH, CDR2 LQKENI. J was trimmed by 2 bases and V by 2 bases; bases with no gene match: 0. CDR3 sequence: CASSPTSGTYEQYF. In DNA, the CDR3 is TGTGCCAGCTCACCAACTAGCGGGACCTACGAGCAGTACTTC.

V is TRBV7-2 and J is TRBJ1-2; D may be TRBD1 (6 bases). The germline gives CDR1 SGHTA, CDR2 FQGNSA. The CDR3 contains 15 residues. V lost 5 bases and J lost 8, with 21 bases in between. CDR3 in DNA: TGTGCCAGCAGCCCCACCCCGGGGGGCCGGGGAGGCTACACCTTC. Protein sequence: CASSPTPGGRGGYTF.

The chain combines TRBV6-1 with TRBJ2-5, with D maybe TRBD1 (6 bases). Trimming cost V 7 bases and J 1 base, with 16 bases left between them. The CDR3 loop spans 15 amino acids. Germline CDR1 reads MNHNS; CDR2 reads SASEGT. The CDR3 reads CASMVGNRVQETQYF. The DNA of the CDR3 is TGTGCCAGCATGGTTGGTAACAGGGTCCAAGAGACCCAGTACTTC.

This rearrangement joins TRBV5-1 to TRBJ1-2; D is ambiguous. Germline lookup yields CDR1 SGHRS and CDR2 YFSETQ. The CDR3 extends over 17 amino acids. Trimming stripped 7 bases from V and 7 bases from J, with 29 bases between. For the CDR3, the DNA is TGCGCCAGCGCCAAACTGTGGGAGGCCCTTGAGATGAGTGGCTACACCTTC. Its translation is CASAKLWEALEMSGYTF.

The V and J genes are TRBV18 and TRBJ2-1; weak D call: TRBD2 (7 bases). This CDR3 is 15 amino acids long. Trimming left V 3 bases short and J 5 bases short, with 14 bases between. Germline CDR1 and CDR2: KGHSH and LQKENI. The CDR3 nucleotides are TGTGCCAGCTCACCCATGAGGGGGGGCAACAATGAGCAGTTCTTC. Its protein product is CASSPMRGGNNEQFF.

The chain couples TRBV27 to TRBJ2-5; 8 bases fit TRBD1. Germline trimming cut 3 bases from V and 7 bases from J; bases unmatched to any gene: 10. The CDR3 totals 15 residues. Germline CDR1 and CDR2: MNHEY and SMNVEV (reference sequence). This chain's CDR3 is CASSFLGQGTRTQYF. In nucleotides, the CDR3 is TGTGCCAGCAGTTTCCTCGGACAGGGAACAAGGACCCAGTACTTC.

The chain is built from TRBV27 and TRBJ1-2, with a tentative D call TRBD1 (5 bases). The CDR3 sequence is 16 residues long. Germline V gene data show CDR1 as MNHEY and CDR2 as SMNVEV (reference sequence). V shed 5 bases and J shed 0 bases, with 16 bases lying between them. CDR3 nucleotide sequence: TGTGCCAGCAGTCCCAGGATCCGACAGACTAACTATGGCTACACCTTC. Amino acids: CASSPRIRQTNYGYTF.

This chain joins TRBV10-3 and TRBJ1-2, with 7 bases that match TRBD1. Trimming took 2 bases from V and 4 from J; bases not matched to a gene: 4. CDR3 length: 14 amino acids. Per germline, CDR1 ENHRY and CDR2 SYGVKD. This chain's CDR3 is CAISERTGVYGYTF. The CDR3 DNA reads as TGTGCCATCAGTGAGCGGACAGGCGTCTATGGCTACACCTTC.

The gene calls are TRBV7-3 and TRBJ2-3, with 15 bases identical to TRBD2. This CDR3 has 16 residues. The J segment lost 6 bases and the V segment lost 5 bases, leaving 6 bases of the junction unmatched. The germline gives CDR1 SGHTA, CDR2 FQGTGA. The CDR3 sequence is CASSQQGTSGGDTQYF. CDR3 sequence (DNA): TGTGCCAGCAGCCAGCAAGGGACTAGCGGGGGGGATACGCAGTATTTT.

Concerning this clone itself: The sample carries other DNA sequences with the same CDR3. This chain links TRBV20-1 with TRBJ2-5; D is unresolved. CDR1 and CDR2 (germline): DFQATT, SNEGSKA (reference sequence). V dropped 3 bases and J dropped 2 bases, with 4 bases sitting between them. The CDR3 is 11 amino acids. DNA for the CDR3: TGCAGTGCTAGGATGCAAGAGACCCAGTACTTC. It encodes CSARMQETQYF.

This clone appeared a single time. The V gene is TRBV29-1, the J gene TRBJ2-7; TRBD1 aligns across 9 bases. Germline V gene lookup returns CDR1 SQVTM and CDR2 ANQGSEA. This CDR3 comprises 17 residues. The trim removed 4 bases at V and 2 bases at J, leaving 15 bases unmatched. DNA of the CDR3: TGCAGCGTTGGAAGGGACAGGGCGGAGGGAATGACCTACGAGCAGTACTTC. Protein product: CSVGRDRAEGMTYEQYF.

The CDR3 reads CASSLVANRAREEKLFF. The CDR3 DNA follows: TGTGCCAGCAGCTTGGTGGCAAACAGGGCCCGTGAGGAAAAACTGTTTTTT. The genes are TRBV5-6 and TRBJ1-4, with TRBD1 as a possible D gene (6 bases). Germline V lookup: CDR1 SGHDT, CDR2 YYEEEE. Trimming removed 0 bases from V and 8 bases from J, with 20 bases in between. This CDR3 comprises 17 residues. Looking up the rest from reference TRBV5-6 and TRBJ1-4 gives the full variable domain: DAGVTQSPTHLIKTRGQQVTLRCSPKSGHDTVSWYQQALGQGPQFIFQYYEEEERQRGNFPDRFSGHQFPNYSSELNVNALLLGDSALYLCASSLVANRAREEKLFFGSGTQLSVL.

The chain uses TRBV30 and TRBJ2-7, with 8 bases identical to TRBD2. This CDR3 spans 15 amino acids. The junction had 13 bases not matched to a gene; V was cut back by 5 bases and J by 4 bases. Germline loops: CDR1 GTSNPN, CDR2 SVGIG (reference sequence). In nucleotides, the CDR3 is TGTGCCTGGGTCCCCTTTAGCGGGACCTTGTACGAGCAGTACTTC. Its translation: CAWVPFSGTLYEQYF.

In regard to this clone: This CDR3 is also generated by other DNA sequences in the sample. The CDR3 region is CASSLGSNEKLFF. CDR3 sequence (DNA): TGTGCCAGCAGTTTGGGGTCGAATGAAAAACTGTTTTTT. The chain uses TRBV28 and TRBJ1-4; D uncertain. There are 13 residues in the CDR3. Germline lookup yields CDR1 MDHEN and CDR2 SYDVKM. Deletions cut 3 bases from V and 5 bases from J, with 7 bases between. The full variable domain, rest sourced from reference TRBV28 and TRBJ1-4, is DVKVTQSSRYLVKRTGEKVFLECVQDMDHENMFWYRQDPGLGLRLIYFSYDVKMKEKGDIPEGYSVSREKKERFSLILESASTNQTSMYLCASSLGSNEKLFFGSGTQLSVL.

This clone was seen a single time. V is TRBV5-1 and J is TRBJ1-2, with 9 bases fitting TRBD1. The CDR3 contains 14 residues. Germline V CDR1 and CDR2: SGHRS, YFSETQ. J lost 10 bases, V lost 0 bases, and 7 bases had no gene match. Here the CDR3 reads CASSLAPDRGTYTF. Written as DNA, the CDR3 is TGCGCCAGCAGCTTGGCCCCTGACAGGGGGACCTACACCTTC.

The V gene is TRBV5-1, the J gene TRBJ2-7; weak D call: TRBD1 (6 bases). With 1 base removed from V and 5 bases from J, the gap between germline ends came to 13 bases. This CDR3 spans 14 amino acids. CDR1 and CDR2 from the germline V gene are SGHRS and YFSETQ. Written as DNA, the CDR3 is TGCGCCAGCAGCTTGACAGGGTCTGGCCACGAGCAGTACTTC. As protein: CASSLTGSGHEQYF.

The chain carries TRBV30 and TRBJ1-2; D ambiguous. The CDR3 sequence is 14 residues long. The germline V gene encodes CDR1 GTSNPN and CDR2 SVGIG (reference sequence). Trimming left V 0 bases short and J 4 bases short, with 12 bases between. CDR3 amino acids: CAWSVPGLIYGYTF. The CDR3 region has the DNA TGTGCCTGGAGTGTACCTGGGCTGATCTATGGCTACACCTTC.

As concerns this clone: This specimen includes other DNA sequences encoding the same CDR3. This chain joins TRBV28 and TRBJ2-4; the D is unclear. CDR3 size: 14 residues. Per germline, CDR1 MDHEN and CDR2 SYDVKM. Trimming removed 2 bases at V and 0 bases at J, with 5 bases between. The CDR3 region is CASSLTLAKNIQYF. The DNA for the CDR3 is TGTGCCAGCAGTTTAACGCTAGCCAAAAACATTCAGTACTTC.

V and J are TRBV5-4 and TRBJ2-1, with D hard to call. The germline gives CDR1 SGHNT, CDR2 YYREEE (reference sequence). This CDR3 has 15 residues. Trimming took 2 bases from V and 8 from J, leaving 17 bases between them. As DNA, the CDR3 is TGTGCCAGCAGCTTAACGGGTTGGTATCCCGATGAGCAGTTCTTC. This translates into CASSLTGWYPDEQFF.

The CDR3 region is CASSLGTANEQYF. CDR3 nucleotides: TGTGCCAGCAGCTTAGGGACAGCCAACGAGCAGTACTTC. The V gene is TRBV11-3, the J gene TRBJ2-7; D possibly corresponds to TRBD1 (6 bases). CDR1 is SGHNT, CDR2 YENEEA, per germline. V was cut by 1 base and J by 5 bases, with 9 bases left in between. The length of the CDR3 is 13 residues.

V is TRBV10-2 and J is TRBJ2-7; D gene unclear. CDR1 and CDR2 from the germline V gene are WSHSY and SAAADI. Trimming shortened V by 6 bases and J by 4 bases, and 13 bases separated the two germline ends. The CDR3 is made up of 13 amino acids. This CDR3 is CASRSLIGYEQYF. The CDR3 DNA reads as TGCGCCAGCAGGAGTTTAATAGGTTACGAGCAGTACTTC.

The CDR3 here is CAAGTGGYTF. The CDR3 nucleotides are TGTGCAGCCGGCACGGGTGGCTACACCTTC. The V and J genes are TRBV28 and TRBJ1-2; D is ambiguous. CDR1 is MDHEN and CDR2 is SYDVKM in the germline V gene. CDR3 length: 10 amino acids.